A selection of T cell receptor beta chains follows, all from one sample in a study of cytomegalovirus exposure and HLA in healthy donors. The data were produced by immunoSEQ multiplex PCR, yet TCRdb's version contains in-frame clones alone and is incomplete. Of more than 110,000 clones in the sample, approximately 70% were seen once. The material sequenced was PBMCs. These TCRs come from an older woman in good health and CMV-seropositive. Both conserved end residues are part of each CDR3. D genes are given only for firm matches. Size tells how often a clone was seen (once, few, many) or the class of an expanded clone, and some rows leave it out.

13 TRBJ1-1 NA TRBV9 NA CASSASFNTEAFF TGTGCCAGCAGCGCTTCCTTTAACACTGAAGCTTTCTTT
14 TRBJ1-5 NA TRBV28 NA CASREQGSNQPQHF TGTGCCAGCAGAGAACAGGGAAGCAATCAGCCCCAGCATTTT
15 TRBJ1-2 NA TRBV2 NA CASSEVGRRGEGYTF TGTGCCAGCAGTGAAGTAGGCAGAAGAGGCGAGGGCTACACCTTC
15 TRBJ2-5 NA TRBV28 TRBD2 CASSRTSVPSETQYF TGTGCCAGCAGCAGGACTAGCGTCCCATCGGAGACCCAGTACTTC
16 TRBJ2-4 NA TRBV28 NA CASSPWLRLAKNIQYF TGTGCCAGCAGCCCGTGGCTTCGTTTAGCCAAAAACATTCAGTACTTC
15 TRBJ2-1 NA TRBV9 TRBD2 CASSVVGQGGNEQFF TGTGCCAGCAGCGTAGTTGGGCAGGGAGGGAATGAGCAGTTCTTC
14 TRBJ1-5 few TRBV30 NA CAGRGSAGNQPQHF TGTGCCGGCAGGGGCTCAGCGGGCAATCAGCCCCAGCATTTT
12 TRBJ2-1 NA TRBV5-1 TRBD1 CASSYGQGMGFF TGCGCCAGCAGCTATGGACAGGGAATGGGCTTCTTC
13 TRBJ1-2 NA TRBV5-1 NA CASSVDFDYGYTF TGCGCCAGCAGCGTGGACTTCGATTATGGCTACACCTTC
13 TRBJ1-1 NA TRBV29-1 TRBD1 CSAKTGGNTEAFF TGCAGCGCTAAAACAGGGGGGAACACTGAAGCTTTCTTT
14 TRBJ1-2 NA TRBV7-6 TRBD1 CASSVGQGSYGYTF TGTGCCAGCAGCGTCGGACAGGGCTCCTATGGCTACACCTTC
12 TRBJ2-3 once TRBV5-4 NA CASSFSGDTQYF TGTGCCAGCAGCTTCAGTGGAGATACGCAGTATTTT
15 TRBJ1-2 NA TRBV6-5 TRBD1 CASSSGTGTNYGYTF TGTGCCAGCAGTTCCGGGACAGGGACCAACTATGGCTACACCTTC
15 TRBJ2-1 NA TRBV11-2 NA CASSTGERPNNEQFF TGTGCCAGCAGCACGGGGGAACGGCCAAACAATGAGCAGTTCTTC
13 TRBJ1-2 NA TRBV28 NA CASNPTGNYGYTF TGTGCCAGCAACCCGACAGGAAACTATGGCTACACCTTC
14 TRBJ1-1 NA TRBV5-1 NA CASSFKDMNTEAFF TGCGCCAGCAGCTTCAAGGACATGAACACTGAAGCTTTCTTT
13 TRBJ2-7 NA TRBV7-9 NA CASTRQGPYEQYF TGTGCCAGCACGCGGCAGGGGCCCTACGAGCAGTACTTC
14 TRBJ1-4 once TRBV5-1 NA CASSPGFGVEKLFF TGCGCCAGCAGCCCGGGATTCGGGGTAGAAAAACTGTTTTTT
13 TRBJ1-2 NA TRBV19 NA CASSIDSDYGYTF TGTGCCAGTAGTATAGACAGCGACTATGGCTACACCTTC
12 TRBJ1-2 NA TRBV9 NA CASSVEGSGYTF TGTGCCAGCAGCGTAGAAGGGAGTGGCTACACCTTC
14 TRBJ2-7 few TRBV5-4 TRBD2 CASSLEGGPYEQYF TGTGCCAGCAGCTTAGAGGGAGGGCCCTACGAGCAGTACTTC
13 TRBJ2-7 NA TRBV5-1 NA CASNPGASYEQYF TGCGCCAGCAACCCCGGAGCCTCCTACGAGCAGTACTTC
16 TRBJ2-3 NA TRBV7-9 TRBD2 CASSRYAGGTDYTQYF TGTGCCAGCAGCCGCTATGCGGGGGGCACAGATTATACGCAGTATTTT
15 TRBJ2-1 NA TRBV9 NA CASSLGTSVITEQFF TGTGCCAGCAGCCTCGGGACTTCTGTCATCACTGAGCAGTTCTTC
14 TRBJ2-7 once TRBV19 NA CASSFRQVSYEQYF TGTGCCAGTAGTTTCCGACAGGTCTCCTACGAGCAGTACTTC
13 TRBJ2-7 NA TRBV5-4 NA CASTRTGSRTWYF TGTGCCAGCACCAGGACGGGGAGCCGGACTTGGTACTTC
18 TRBJ2-3 NA TRBV5-1 TRBD2 CASSLGLAGALGTDTQYF TGCGCCAGCAGCTTGGGGCTAGCGGGAGCGCTCGGGACAGATACGCAGTATTTT
13 TRBJ1-1 NA TRBV6-1 NA CASSQGGSTEAFF TGTGCCAGCAGCCAAGGGGGTAGCACTGAAGCTTTCTTT
16 TRBJ1-3 NA TRBV5-6 TRBD1 CASSARVGGVPATIYF TGTGCCAGCAGCGCGAGGGTAGGGGGCGTTCCGGCCACCATATATTTT
15 TRBJ1-3 NA TRBV2 NA CAKSLPGIGGNTIYF TGTGCCAAAAGTTTACCAGGGATTGGAGGAAACACCATATATTTT
14 TRBJ2-7 NA TRBV25-1 NA CASAPGSNSYEQYF TGTGCCAGCGCCCCAGGGTCTAATTCCTACGAGCAGTACTTC
15 TRBJ1-5 once TRBV19 NA CASSMREGSNQPQHF TGTGCCAGTAGTATGAGGGAGGGAAGCAATCAGCCCCAGCATTTT
13 TRBJ2-7 NA TRBV15 TRBD1 CATSMGQGYEQYF TGTGCCACCAGCATGGGACAGGGGTACGAGCAGTACTTC
16 TRBJ2-3 NA TRBV6-6 TRBD2 CASSPGLVAGQDTQYF TGTGCCAGCAGTCCCGGTTTAGTAGCGGGACAAGATACGCAGTATTTT
15 TRBJ1-1 NA TRBV10-1 TRBD1 CASSDLGTGGTEAFF TGCGCCAGCAGTGACCTCGGGACAGGGGGCACTGAAGCTTTCTTT
16 TRBJ2-7 NA TRBV28 TRBD2 CASLRSTSGRPYEQYF TGTGCCAGTCTACGATCTACTAGCGGGAGACCCTACGAGCAGTACTTC
13 TRBJ1-1 NA TRBV7-3 NA CASSSDRNTEAFF TGTGCCAGCAGCTCGGACAGGAACACTGAAGCTTTCTTT
16 TRBJ2-5 NA TRBV14 TRBD1 CASSQGIDRGTETQYF TGTGCCAGCAGCCAAGGGATCGACAGGGGGACGGAGACCCAGTACTTC
13 TRBJ2-1 NA TRBV10-3 NA CAISDSLTSPQFF TGTGCCATCAGTGACTCTTTGACTAGTCCCCAGTTCTTC
12 TRBJ2-7 few TRBV2 NA CASSLSLYEQYF TGTGCCAGCAGTTTATCCCTCTACGAGCAGTACTTC
14 TRBJ1-2 NA TRBV7-2 TRBD1 CASSSSTGGYGYTF TGTGCCAGCAGCTCTTCGACAGGGGGCTATGGCTACACCTTC
15 TRBJ2-7 few TRBV6-5 TRBD1 CASSYSGTGQYEQYF TGTGCCAGCAGTTACTCGGGGACAGGGCAATACGAGCAGTACTTC
15 TRBJ2-3 NA TRBV19 NA CASSSIAGTTDTQYF TGTGCCAGTAGTAGTATTGCGGGAACCACAGATACGCAGTATTTT
14 TRBJ2-1 NA TRBV29-1 NA CSAQTGSSYNEQFF TGCAGCGCTCAAACAGGGAGCTCCTACAATGAGCAGTTCTTC
14 TRBJ1-6 NA TRBV6-5 TRBD1 CASSPDRDNSPLHF TGTGCCAGCAGTCCAGACAGGGATAATTCACCCCTCCACTTT
15 TRBJ2-7 NA TRBV6-1 TRBD2 CASSPLQREGYEQYF TGTGCCAGCAGTCCACTCCAGCGGGAGGGCTACGAGCAGTACTTC
15 TRBJ2-1 NA TRBV19 TRBD1 CASRAQGNFYNEQFF TGTGCCAGTAGGGCACAGGGGAATTTCTACAATGAGCAGTTCTTC
13 TRBJ1-2 NA TRBV28 TRBD1 CASSPTGKYGYTF TGTGCCAGCAGCCCGACAGGGAAGTATGGCTACACCTTC
13 TRBJ1-5 NA TRBV6-5 TRBD1 CASRLQGGQPQHF TGTGCCAGCAGATTACAGGGGGGTCAGCCCCAGCATTTT
13 TRBJ1-2 NA TRBV19 NA CASTPSRDYGYTF TGTGCCAGTACCCCGAGCAGGGACTATGGCTACACCTTC
14 TRBJ2-5 NA TRBV7-9 NA CASSFWTDQETQYF TGTGCCAGCAGTTTCTGGACAGACCAAGAGACCCAGTACTTC
12 TRBJ2-1 NA TRBV6-1 NA CASSESSYEQFF TGTGCCAGCAGTGAATCTAGCTATGAGCAGTTCTTC
21 TRBJ2-3 NA TRBV2 TRBD2 CASSETPLTSGRYPSTDTQYF TGTGCCAGCAGTGAAACCCCATTGACTAGCGGGAGGTATCCGAGCACAGATACGCAGTATTTT
15 TRBJ2-3 NA TRBV6-1 TRBD2 CASSDFPLAGLTQYF TGTGCCAGCAGTGATTTCCCACTAGCGGGATTGACGCAGTATTTT
16 TRBJ1-4 NA TRBV14 NA CASSQLGTGTNEKLFF TGTGCCAGCAGCCAACTAGGTACTGGGACAAATGAAAAACTGTTTTTT